This T cell receptor (beta chain) was obtained from a study of spatial heterogeneity in lung cancer. Individual TCR cDNA molecules each bore their own unique molecular identifier. MiXCR, run by TCRdb on the 5' RACE reads, gives a single entry per CDR3 protein. The sample holds 2,500 to 3,000 distinct CDR3 sequences, under 55% seen once. Study-wide results and limits: Counts of expanded alpha and beta TCRs within tumors tracked the tumor nonsynonymous mutation count.

Of note for this clonotype: Its antigen is undetermined.

As for time point: sample taken at primary tumor resection. V was pared by 2 bases and J by 8 bases, with 13 bases between. The germline gives CDR1 SGHTA, CDR2 FQGNSA. CDR3 size: 14 residues. The chain carries TRBV7-2 and TRBJ2-1; D gene unclear. This sequence was found in a male donor with early-stage non-small cell lung cancer. This sample comprised lung tumor tissue, obtained at surgery. This CDR3 is CASSLSLGLHEQFF. The CDR3 nucleotides read TGTGCCAGCAGCTTATCTTTGGGGTTGCATGAGCAGTTCTTC.